The clone carrying this T cell receptor (beta chain) has more than one count but fewer than ten. The data derive from a study of blood T cell repertoires in COVID-19. The ends were cut back, 5 bases at V and 0 bases at J, with 12 bases in the middle. The V gene's germline CDR1 is SGHNT and CDR2 YYREEE (reference sequence). CDR3 length: 15 residues. The age range of participants was roughly 18 to 90 years, with residence in roughly 25 US areas. Sequencing was performed with immunoSEQ multiplex PCR; in TCRdb, only in-frame clones are kept and a portion is missing. The data hold about 140,000 clones, with approximately 80% observed a single time.

The J gene is TRBJ1-3, the V gene TRBV5-4; maybe TRBD1 (6 bases). The source material was PBMCs or T cells enriched from blood (not recorded which). The sequence derives from a woman aged 40 to 55 who had recovered from COVID-19. The CDR3 protein is CASSRQEDSGNTIYF. The CDR3 nucleotides read TGTGCCAGCAGTAGACAGGAAGACTCTGGAAACACCATATATTTT.